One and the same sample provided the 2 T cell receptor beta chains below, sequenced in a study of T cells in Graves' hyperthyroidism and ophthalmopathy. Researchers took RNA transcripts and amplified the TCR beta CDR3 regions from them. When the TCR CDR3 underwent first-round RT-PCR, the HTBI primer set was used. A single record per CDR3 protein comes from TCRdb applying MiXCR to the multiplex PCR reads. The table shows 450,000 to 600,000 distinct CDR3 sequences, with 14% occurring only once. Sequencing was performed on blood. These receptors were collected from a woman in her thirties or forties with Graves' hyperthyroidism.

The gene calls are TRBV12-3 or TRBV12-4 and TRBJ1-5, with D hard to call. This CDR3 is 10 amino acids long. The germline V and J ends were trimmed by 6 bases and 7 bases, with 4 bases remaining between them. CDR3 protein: CASRGQPQHF. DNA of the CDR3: TGTGCCAGCAGAGGGCAGCCCCAGCATTTT.

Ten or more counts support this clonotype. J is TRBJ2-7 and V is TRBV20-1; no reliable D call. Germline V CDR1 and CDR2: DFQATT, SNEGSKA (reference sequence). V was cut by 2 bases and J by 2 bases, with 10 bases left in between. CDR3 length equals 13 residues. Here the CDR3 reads CSARRQWAYEQYF. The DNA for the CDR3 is TGCAGTGCTAGACGACAATGGGCCTACGAGCAGTACTTC.